One sample yielded the 27 T cell receptor beta chains listed below, sequenced in a study of early T cells in non-severe SARS-CoV-2 infection. Using its own MiXCR run on the 5' RACE reads, TCRdb lists one record per CDR3 protein. The sample has 30,000 to 35,000 distinct CDR3 sequences, over 5% seen once. The sequenced material came from whole blood. The receptors originated from an adult who was a healthcare worker with PCR-confirmed SARS-CoV-2 infection or an uninfected control (not recorded which).

This clonotype appeared many times. This chain joins TRBV6-6 and TRBJ1-2; D might be TRBD1 (5 bases). Trimming cost V 4 bases and J 0 bases, with 12 bases left between them. Germline V gives CDR1 MNHNY, CDR2 SVGAGI (reference sequence). The CDR3 is 15 amino acids. In DNA form, the CDR3 reads TGTGCCAGCAGTTCGGGGGGGACCGCTAACTATGGCTACACCTTC. This gives the protein CASSSGGTANYGYTF.

V is TRBV5-5 and J is TRBJ2-2; D unclear. V was clipped by 6 bases and J by 1 base, with 10 bases between them. Germline CDR1 and CDR2: SGHKS and YYEKEE (reference sequence). There are 14 residues in the CDR3. The CDR3 region is CASTLSQNTGELFF. In nucleotides, the CDR3 is TGTGCCAGCACCCTTAGCCAGAACACCGGGGAGCTGTTTTTT. The complete variable domain, with remaining parts taken from reference TRBV5-5 and TRBJ2-2, reads DAGVTQSPTHLIKTRGQQVTLRCSPISGHKSVSWYQQVLGQGPQFIFQYYEKEERGRGNFPDRFSARQFPNYSSELNVNALLLGDSALYLCASTLSQNTGELFFGEGSRLTVL.

This clonotype rates as medium-sized. The rearrangement uses TRBV20-1 and TRBJ2-5, with D tentatively TRBD2 (5 bases). The germline V gene has CDR1 DFQATT and CDR2 SNEGSKA (reference sequence). This CDR3 comprises 14 residues. Trimming stripped 0 bases from V and 5 bases from J, with 13 bases between. CDR3 protein: CSARDRRIAETQYF. In DNA, the CDR3 is TGCAGTGCTAGAGACAGGCGCATAGCGGAGACCCAGTACTTC.

This clonotype was seen ten or more times. The V and J genes are TRBV5-1 and TRBJ1-6; D is possibly TRBD1 (5 bases). Germline V gene data show CDR1 as SGHRS and CDR2 as YFSETQ. Trimming pared 0 bases from V and 7 bases from J, leaving 14 bases between. The CDR3 sequence is 16 residues long. Here the CDR3 DNA reads TGCGCCAGCAGCTTGGACCCGGGGGGAACAAATTCACCCCTCCACTTT. The encoded protein is CASSLDPGGTNSPLHF.

The table lists this clonotype with many counts. This chain joins TRBV10-3 and TRBJ1-2; 9 bases match TRBD1. The CDR3 has 15 residues. Germline values: CDR1 ENHRY, CDR2 SYGVKD. The V gene end was trimmed by 4 bases and the J gene end by 8 bases; junction bases not matched to a gene: 11. In DNA, the CDR3 is TGTGCCATCAGTGCCCGACAGGGGGAAGGGGAAGGCTACACCTTC. This gives the protein CAISARQGEGEGYTF.

At least ten counts were recorded for this clonotype. The chain joins TRBV19 to TRBJ2-2, with 7 bases matching TRBD1. The germline gives CDR1 LNHDA, CDR2 SQIVND (reference sequence). The length of the CDR3 is 14 residues. V shed 3 bases and J 7 bases; nucleotides not matched to a gene: 5. The CDR3: CASSIQQGSGELFF. In nucleotides, the CDR3 is TGTGCCAGTAGTATCCAACAGGGGAGCGGGGAGCTGTTTTTT.

This clonotype was counted at least ten times. The chain recombines TRBV5-1 with TRBJ2-7; D perhaps matches TRBD1 (5 bases). This CDR3 is built from 15 residues. Germline loops: CDR1 SGHRS, CDR2 YFSETQ. V gave up 0 bases and J gave up 3 bases, with 13 bases separating them. CDR3 amino acids: CASSLGRGNSYEQYF. In DNA, the CDR3 is TGCGCCAGCAGCTTGGGAAGGGGCAATAGCTACGAGCAGTACTTC.

This clonotype came up many times. The V gene is TRBV6-5, the J gene TRBJ1-6; D is possibly TRBD1 (6 bases). The V end was cut by 6 bases, the J end by 3 bases, with 15 bases between. There are 16 residues in the CDR3. CDR1 is MNHEY, CDR2 SVGAGI, per germline. Written as DNA, the CDR3 is TGTGCCAGCAGACCCGGGACACAAAACTATAATTCACCCCTCCACTTT. Translating gives CASRPGTQNYNSPLHF.

This clonotype was counted only a few times. The chain uses TRBV5-6 and TRBJ2-7; 7 positions match TRBD1. V was pared by 3 bases and J by 4 bases, with 4 bases of the junction left unmatched. Germline V lookup: CDR1 SGHDT, CDR2 YYEEEE. This CDR3 contains 13 residues. The CDR3 protein is CASSYGTEYEQYF. The CDR3, as DNA: TGTGCCAGCAGCTACGGGACAGAGTACGAGCAGTACTTC.

This clonotype was counted ten times or more. This sequence joins TRBV28 and TRBJ2-7; the D is unclear. Per the germline V gene, CDR1 is MDHEN and CDR2 is SYDVKM. The CDR3 contains 14 residues. Trimming stripped 6 bases from V and 2 bases from J, with 14 bases between. CDR3 nucleotides: TGTGCCAGCAGCTCCTTTGATGGGCCCTACGAGCAGTACTTC. Amino acid sequence: CASSSFDGPYEQYF.

The J gene is TRBJ1-2, the V gene TRBV20-1; unclear D gene. With 0 bases removed from V and 11 bases from J, the gap between germline ends came to 19 bases. CDR3 length: 14 residues. The V gene's germline CDR1 is DFQATT and CDR2 SNEGSKA (reference sequence). Here the CDR3 reads CSARDQPGAEGYTF. The CDR3 bases are TGCAGTGCTAGAGATCAGCCGGGTGCGGAAGGGTACACCTTC.

This clonotype was detected ten times or more. This chain links TRBV6-5 with TRBJ2-1; TRBD1 agrees at 7 bases. The CDR3 extends over 17 amino acids. The germline gives CDR1 MNHEY, CDR2 SVGAGI. V shed 2 bases and J 0 bases; nucleotides not matched to a gene: 7. The chain's CDR3 is CASSYGLTGSSYNEQFF. The CDR3 bases are TGTGCCAGCAGTTACGGGTTGACAGGGAGCTCCTACAATGAGCAGTTCTTC.

This clonotype has ten or more counts. The rearrangement uses TRBV10-3 and TRBJ2-1, with 12 nucleotides matching TRBD1. The CDR3 extends over 16 amino acids. V lost 3 bases to trimming and J lost 5 bases; unmatched junction nucleotides: 5. The V gene's germline CDR1 is ENHRY and CDR2 SYGVKD. CDR3 in amino acids: CAISDTGTGGHNEQFF. The DNA for the CDR3 is TGTGCCATCAGTGACACCGGGACAGGGGGCCACAATGAGCAGTTCTTC.

J is TRBJ2-3 and V is TRBV7-2, with D perhaps TRBD1 (5 bases). Deletions cut 2 bases from V and 0 bases from J, with 21 bases between. Germline CDR1 reads SGHTA; CDR2 reads FQGNSA. There are 19 residues in the CDR3. This CDR3 reads CASSLNRAGYLASTDTQYF. Written as DNA, the CDR3 is TGTGCCAGCAGCTTAAACCGGGCAGGGTACCTCGCTAGCACAGATACGCAGTATTTT.

This clonotype appeared many times. The CDR3 DNA reads TGTGCCAGTAGTACCAACCGGGACAGGGTGGGTCAGCCCCAGCATTTT. Its translation is CASSTNRDRVGQPQHF. The chain is built from TRBV19 and TRBJ1-5, with 9 bases lining up with TRBD1. Trimming at V came to 4 bases and at J to 6 bases, leaving 10 bases not matched to a gene. Per germline, CDR1 LNHDA and CDR2 SQIVND (reference sequence). This CDR3 contains 16 residues. Full variable domain (missing parts from reference TRBV19 and TRBJ1-5): DGGITQSPKYLFRKEGQNVTLSCEQNLNHDAMYWYRQDPGQGLRLIYYSQIVNDFQKGDIAEGYSVSREKKESFPLTVTSAQKNPTAFYLCASSTNRDRVGQPQHFGDGTRLSIL.

This clonotype was detected ten times or more. The DNA of the CDR3 is TGCAGTGCTAGAGGTAGACAGAACACTGAAGCTTTCTTT. Residues: CSARGRQNTEAFF. The chain recombines TRBV20-1 with TRBJ1-1; D uncertain. Deletions cut 1 base from V and 1 base from J, with 7 bases between. This CDR3 contains 13 residues. Germline lookup yields CDR1 DFQATT and CDR2 SNEGSKA (reference sequence).

This clonotype came up many times. The chain carries TRBV4-2 and TRBJ1-5; 9 bases are shared with TRBD1. Germline CDR1 LGHNA, CDR2 YNFKEQ. Trimming cost V 3 bases and J 4 bases; bases outside gene matches: 4. The length of the CDR3 is 15 residues. The CDR3 nucleotides read TGTGCCAGCAGCCATGTAGGACAGGGGAATCAGCCCCAGCATTTT. As protein: CASSHVGQGNQPQHF.

This clonotype appeared many times. The V and J genes are TRBV4-3 and TRBJ2-7; D is perhaps TRBD2 (6 bases). V was shortened by 1 base and J by 7 bases, with 17 bases between the two germline ends. The CDR3 contains 15 residues. Germline CDR1 is LGHNA and CDR2 is YSLEER. DNA of the CDR3: TGCGCCAGCAGCCAAGGGGCCCGTTCTGGAGGGGAGCAGTACTTC. This gives the protein CASSQGARSGGEQYF.

The CDR3 spells CASSQGGTPNTEAFF. CDR3 nucleotide sequence: TGTGCCAGCAGCCAAGGCGGGACACCTAACACTGAAGCTTTCTTT. The rearrangement links TRBV3-1 to TRBJ1-1; maybe TRBD1 (6 bases). This CDR3 spans 15 amino acids. Germline V gene data show CDR1 as LGHDT and CDR2 as YNNKEL (reference sequence). Trimming pared 1 base from V and 2 bases from J, leaving 11 bases between.

This clonotype occurred many times. V and J are TRBV5-4 and TRBJ2-1; weak D call: TRBD1 (6 bases). The V and J ends lost 2 bases and 0 bases respectively, with 12 bases between them. The germline CDR1 and CDR2 sequences are SGHNT and YYREEE (reference sequence). CDR3 length: 16 residues. The CDR3 here is CASSFADRPSYNEQFF. The CDR3 nucleotides read TGTGCCAGCAGCTTTGCGGACAGACCCTCCTACAATGAGCAGTTCTTC.

The chain employs TRBV28 and TRBJ2-7; a weak D match, TRBD2 (7 bases). The CDR3 totals 15 residues. Trimming shortened V by 7 bases and J by 6 bases, and 22 bases separated the two germline ends. Germline assignment: CDR1 MDHEN and CDR2 SYDVKM. The CDR3 reads CASNPVGGQTREQYF. The CDR3 DNA reads TGTGCCAGCAACCCAGTGGGGGGGCAAACCCGCGAGCAGTACTTC. The variable domain in full, with the rest retrieved from reference TRBV28 and TRBJ2-7, is DVKVTQSSRYLVKRTGEKVFLECVQDMDHENMFWYRQDPGLGLRLIYFSYDVKMKEKGDIPEGYSVSREKKERFSLILESASTNQTSMYLCASNPVGGQTREQYFGPGTRLTVT.

This clonotype was seen at least ten times. The rearrangement joins TRBV27 to TRBJ1-5; D remains ambiguous. Germline CDR1 reads MNHEY; CDR2 reads SMNVEV (reference sequence). With 4 bases removed from V and 3 bases from J, the gap between germline ends came to 4 bases. CDR3 size: 12 residues. CDR3 protein: CASSSNNQPQHF. CDR3 DNA sequence: TGTGCCAGCAGTTCTAACAATCAGCCCCAGCATTTT.

This clonotype has at least ten counts. The rearrangement uses TRBV7-2 and TRBJ1-5; 7 bases are a match to TRBD1. The CDR3 contains 16 residues. J gave up 4 bases and V 5 bases, and 11 bases lay outside the gene matches. The germline gives CDR1 SGHTA, CDR2 FQGNSA. CDR3 sequence: CASSPGGRRLNQPQHF. DNA of the CDR3: TGTGCCAGCAGCCCAGGGGGTCGCAGGCTTAATCAGCCCCAGCATTTT.

This clonotype has ten or more counts. The chain links TRBV7-9 to TRBJ2-7, with D unclear. Between the trimmed V and J ends, which lost 5 bases and 9 bases, there was a span of 29 bases. The CDR3 covers 17 residues. The germline V gene has CDR1 SEHNR and CDR2 FQNEAQ (reference sequence). The CDR3 loop is CASSKSLLAAPRPGQYF. The CDR3, as DNA: TGTGCCAGCAGCAAGTCCCTTTTGGCAGCCCCGAGGCCGGGGCAGTACTTC.

This sequence joins TRBV29-1 and TRBJ2-2; D may be TRBD1 (5 bases). The CDR3 spans 12 residues. Germline V gene lookup returns CDR1 SQVTM and CDR2 ANQGSEA. V was clipped by 6 bases and J by 6 bases, with 11 bases between them. The CDR3 reads CSVNPGSGELFF. The DNA for the CDR3 is TGCAGCGTCAATCCAGGGTCCGGGGAGCTGTTTTTT.

The chain has TRBV30 and TRBJ2-2; D tentatively fits TRBD1 or TRBD2 (6 bases each). Germline CDR1 GTSNPN, CDR2 SVGIG (reference sequence). The V and J ends lost 0 bases and 5 bases respectively, with 7 bases between them. The CDR3 has 13 amino acids. CDR3 sequence: CAWSVGGTGELFF. As DNA, the CDR3 is TGTGCCTGGAGTGTAGGGGGGACCGGGGAGCTGTTTTTT.

This clonotype was seen at least ten times. This chain joins TRBV3-1 and TRBJ2-2; no reliable D call. Per the germline V gene, CDR1 is LGHDT and CDR2 is YNNKEL (reference sequence). The CDR3 spans 15 residues. Between the trimmed V and J ends, which lost 3 bases and 4 bases, there was a span of 12 bases. This CDR3 is CASSQFRGTTGELFF. As DNA, the CDR3 is TGTGCCAGCAGCCAGTTTCGCGGAACCACCGGGGAGCTGTTTTTT.